This T cell receptor (beta chain) was sequenced in a study of cytomegalovirus exposure and HLA in healthy donors. Amplification used 60 Vbeta primers and 13 Jbeta primers. The method was immunoSEQ multiplex PCR; TCRdb's version includes in-frame clones alone and lacks a portion of them. The sample contains more than 150,000 clones, around 80% of which appear only once. Sequencing was carried out using PBMCs. The receptor comes from a woman aged 30 to 39 in good health and CMV-seronegative.

CDR3 DNA sequence: TGCGCCAGCAGTCACAGGGGGCTCGGGGGCTACACCTTC. Translating it yields CASSHRGLGGYTF. This chain links TRBV4-3 with TRBJ1-2; 9 positions match TRBD1. The CDR3 is 13 residues long. The germline gives CDR1 LGHNA, CDR2 YSLEER. V shed 6 bases and J 8 bases; nucleotides not matched to a gene: 7.